This T cell receptor (beta chain) was identified during a study of radiotherapy plus CTLA-4 blockade in lung cancer. Focal radiation was given together with CTLA-4 blockade (ipilimumab) to patients with chemo-refractory metastatic non-small-cell lung cancer. Germline V gives CDR1 PRHDT, CDR2 FYEKMQ (reference sequence). V lost 5 bases and J lost 3; bases outside the gene matches: 9. The CDR3 is made up of 15 amino acids. Sequencing used immunoSEQ multiplex PCR; TCRdb keeps in-frame clones, though not all of them. The sample yields 30,000 to 35,000 clones, roughly 70% seen once. This TCR came from a human donor with non-small cell lung cancer who had stable disease on radiotherapy plus ipilimumab. This specimen consisted of peripheral blood, obtained from a patient treated with radiotherapy plus ipilimumab. The chain employs TRBV13 and TRBJ2-5, with 7 bases matching TRBD2. This CDR3 reads CASSLLGRGEETQYF. The CDR3 nucleotides are TGTGCCAGCAGCCTCCTAGGACGGGGGGAAGAGACCCAGTACTTC.